These 10 T cell receptor beta chains were all obtained from the same sample, sequenced in a study of OX40 agonist ivuxolimab in advanced cancers. Clones were read by immunoSEQ multiplex PCR, and TCRdb kept only the in-frame ones, dropping some. The table has fewer than 80,000 clones, 65% to 90% seen once. Here the sequenced sample was CD4+ or CD8+ T cells sorted from blood, taken in a trial of the OX40 agonist ivuxolimab. The receptors here all came from an adult with an advanced solid tumor such as melanoma, head and neck, liver or kidney cancer.

The rearrangement links TRBV5-1 to TRBJ2-3; the D gene is possibly TRBD1 (5 bases). Trimming stripped 2 bases from V and 5 bases from J, with 15 bases between. Germline CDR1 reads SGHRS; CDR2 reads YFSETQ. The CDR3 runs to 15 residues. The CDR3 here is CASSLLGLSGDTQYF. The CDR3 DNA reads TGCGCCAGCAGCTTACTGGGGCTTTCCGGAGATACGCAGTATTTT.

The rearrangement links TRBV5-1 to TRBJ2-3; 12 bases are shared with TRBD1. This CDR3 has 16 residues. The J segment lost 1 base and the V segment lost 4 bases, leaving 4 bases of the junction unmatched. Germline V gene lookup returns CDR1 SGHRS and CDR2 YFSETQ. The DNA for the CDR3 is TGCGCCAGCAGCAGGGGACAGGGGGCCGGCACAGATACGCAGTATTTT. Amino acids: CASSRGQGAGTDTQYF.

The chain combines TRBV7-8 with TRBJ2-7; a possible D gene is TRBD1 (6 bases). The V and J ends lost 0 bases and 2 bases respectively, with 8 bases between them. CDR1 SGHVS and CDR2 FQNEAQ come from the germline V gene. There are 14 residues in the CDR3. CDR3 bases: TGTGCCAGCAGCTTAGCAGGGACACCCTACGAGCAGTACTTC. This encodes CASSLAGTPYEQYF.

This clone was picked up a small number of times. The chain combines TRBV7-2 with TRBJ1-5; 11 bases agree with TRBD1. J gave up 1 base and V 2 bases, and 1 base lay outside the gene matches. From germline, CDR1 is SGHTA and CDR2 FQGNSA. CDR3 length: 16 amino acids. The CDR3 loop reads CASSLRTGGSNQPQHF. The CDR3, as DNA: TGTGCCAGCAGCTTAAGGACAGGGGGCAGCAATCAGCCCCAGCATTTT.

The chain recombines TRBV9 with TRBJ1-3; 8 nucleotides align to TRBD1. This CDR3 spans 15 amino acids. Per the germline V gene, CDR1 is SGDLS and CDR2 is YYNGEE. V lost 2 bases and J lost 3; bases outside the gene matches: 4. CDR3: CASSVQGAGGNTIYF. The CDR3 DNA sequence: TGTGCCAGCAGCGTGCAGGGGGCTGGTGGAAACACCATATATTTT.

The rearrangement uses TRBV5-6 and TRBJ2-7, with D uncertain. Germline lookup yields CDR1 SGHDT and CDR2 YYEEEE. CDR3 size: 12 residues. Trimming removed 2 bases from V and 4 bases from J, with 7 bases in between. The CDR3 DNA sequence: TGTGCCAGCAGCTTCAGAGTGTACGAGCAGTACTTC. This codes for CASSFRVYEQYF.

CDR3 bases: TGTGCCAGCAGCTTAGAGGAATTTGGTGAGCAGTTCTTC. It encodes CASSLEEFGEQFF. J is TRBJ2-1 and V is TRBV11-2; no definite D call. CDR3 length: 13 amino acids. V shed 0 bases and J shed 9 bases, with 9 bases lying between them. Germline V gene data show CDR1 as SGHAT and CDR2 as FQNNGV.

The chain employs TRBV7-9 and TRBJ1-5; maybe TRBD1 (5 bases). The germline V and J ends were trimmed by 3 bases and 5 bases, with 11 bases remaining between them. Germline CDR1 is SEHNR and CDR2 is FQNEAQ (reference sequence). This CDR3 comprises 14 residues. This CDR3 is CASSFGGGDQPQHF. The CDR3 DNA follows: TGTGCCAGCAGCTTCGGGGGTGGGGATCAGCCCCAGCATTTT.

The chain has TRBV27 and TRBJ1-2; D not certain. Deletions cut 6 bases from V and 1 base from J, with 15 bases between. The CDR3 sequence is 15 residues long. CDR1 is MNHEY and CDR2 is SMNVEV in the germline V gene (reference sequence). CDR3 residues: CASSPIHRDNYGYTF. For the CDR3, the DNA is TGTGCCAGCAGCCCTATCCACAGAGATAACTATGGCTACACCTTC.

This rearrangement joins TRBV18 to TRBJ2-7; no definite D call. The ends were cut back, 0 bases at V and 3 bases at J, with 9 bases in the middle. Per germline, CDR1 KGHSH and CDR2 LQKENI. This CDR3 comprises 14 residues. The CDR3 region is CASSPPRELYEQYF. CDR3 nucleotides: TGTGCCAGCTCACCACCCAGAGAACTCTACGAGCAGTACTTC.